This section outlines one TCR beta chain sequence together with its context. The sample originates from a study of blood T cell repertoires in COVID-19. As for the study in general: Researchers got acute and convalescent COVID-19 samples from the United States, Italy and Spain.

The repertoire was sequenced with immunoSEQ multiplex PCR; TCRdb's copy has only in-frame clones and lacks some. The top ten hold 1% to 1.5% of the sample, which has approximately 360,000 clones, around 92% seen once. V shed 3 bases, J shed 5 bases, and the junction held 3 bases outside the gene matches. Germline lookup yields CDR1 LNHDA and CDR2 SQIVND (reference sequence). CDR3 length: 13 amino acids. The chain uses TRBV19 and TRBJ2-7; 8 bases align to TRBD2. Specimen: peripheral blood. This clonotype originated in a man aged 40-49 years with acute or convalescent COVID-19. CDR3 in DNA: TGTGCCAGTAGTATTGCGGGAGGAAACGAGCAGTACTTC. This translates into CASSIAGGNEQYF.